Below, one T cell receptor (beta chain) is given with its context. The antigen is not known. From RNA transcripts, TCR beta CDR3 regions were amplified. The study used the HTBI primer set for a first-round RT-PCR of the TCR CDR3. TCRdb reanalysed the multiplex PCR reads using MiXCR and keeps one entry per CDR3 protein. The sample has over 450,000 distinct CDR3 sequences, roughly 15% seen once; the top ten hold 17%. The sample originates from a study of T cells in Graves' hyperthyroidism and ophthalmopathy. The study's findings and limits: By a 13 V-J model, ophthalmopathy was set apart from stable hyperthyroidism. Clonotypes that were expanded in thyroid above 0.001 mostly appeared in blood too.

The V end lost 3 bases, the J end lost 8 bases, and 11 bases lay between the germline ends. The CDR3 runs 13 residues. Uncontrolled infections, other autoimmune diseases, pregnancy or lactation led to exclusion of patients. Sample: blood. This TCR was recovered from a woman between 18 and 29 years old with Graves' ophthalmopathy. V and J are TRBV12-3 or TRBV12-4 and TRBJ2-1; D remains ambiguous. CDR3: CASSFRLSDEQFF. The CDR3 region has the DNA TGTGCCAGCAGTTTTCGCCTCTCGGATGAGCAGTTCTTC.